Following are 9 T cell receptor beta chains from one sample sequenced in a study of CXCR3-negative and CXCR3-positive naive CD8 T cells. Their antigen targets remain unknown. Study findings and constraints: In CXCR3-positive naive cells, the TRB CDR3s were more hydrophobic than in CXCR3-negative naive cells.

5' RACE with UMI labels generated the TRB cDNA libraries. TCRdb reprocessed the 5' RACE reads and stores each CDR3 protein as one record, lacking DNA. This listing includes some 120,000 distinct CDR3 sequences. Sequencing used naive CXCR3+ CD8+ T cells from blood. Subset of the sample: CD45RO-CCR7+CD27+CD95- naive CD8+ T cells expressing CXCR3 (TNR3+). The receptors were gathered from a human donor in good health. Some clones in this sample may be carry-over from other donors' samples.

This chain uses TRBV5-6 with TRBJ2-5; TCRdb lists TRBD2, though no DNA is available to test this call. The CDR3 is 14 residues long. Germline CDR1 SGHDT, CDR2 YYEEEE. CDR3 amino acids: CASSLGQGGETQYF.

The chain links TRBV7-6 to TRBJ2-2. Germline CDR1 and CDR2: SGHVS and FNYEAQ. This CDR3 comprises 13 residues. This CDR3 reads CASSRLNTGELFF.

This sequence joins TRBV12-3 or TRBV12-4 and TRBJ1-2. The CDR3 loop spans 12 amino acids. The CDR3 spells CASSLSVYGYTF.

The genes are TRBV5-1 and TRBJ2-2; TCRdb names TRBD1, which stays unverified in the absence of DNA. CDR1 SGHRS and CDR2 YFSETQ come from the germline V gene. The CDR3 is made up of 14 amino acids. The CDR3 sequence is CASRTDLNTGELFF.

This rearrangement joins TRBV28 to TRBJ2-7; the D call from TCRdb, TRBD1, cannot be confirmed without DNA. Per the germline V gene, CDR1 is MDHEN and CDR2 is SYDVKM. The CDR3 runs to 15 residues. The CDR3 loop is CASSLNPGWGYEQYF.

The gene calls are TRBV7-8 and TRBJ2-1; TCRdb's D gene call, TRBD2, goes unchecked for lack of DNA. The CDR3 is 15 residues long. From germline, CDR1 is SGHVS and CDR2 FQNEAQ. The CDR3 protein is CASSFTLAGNNEQFF.

The gene calls are TRBV6-5 and TRBJ2-1; TCRdb's D gene call, TRBD2, goes unchecked for lack of DNA. Germline V gene lookup returns CDR1 MNHEY and CDR2 SVGAGI. The CDR3 runs 13 residues. The CDR3 spells CASSTGGVTEQFF.

The genes are TRBV7-3 and TRBJ2-3; the TRBD2 assignment by TCRdb is unverifiable without DNA. The CDR3 loop spans 20 amino acids. Germline assignment: CDR1 SGHTA and CDR2 FQGTGA. CDR3 protein: CASSLTVYSGGITSTDTQYF. Full variable domain (missing parts from reference TRBV7-3 and TRBJ2-3): GAGVSQTPSNKVTEKGKYVELRCDPISGHTALYWYRQSLGQGPEFLIYFQGTGAADDSGLPNDRFFAVRPEGSVSTLKIQRTERGDSAVYLCASSLTVYSGGITSTDTQYFGPGTRLTVL.

The chain links TRBV12-3 or TRBV12-4 to TRBJ2-5. The CDR3 covers 15 residues. The CDR3 here is CASSLVGLPTETQYF.